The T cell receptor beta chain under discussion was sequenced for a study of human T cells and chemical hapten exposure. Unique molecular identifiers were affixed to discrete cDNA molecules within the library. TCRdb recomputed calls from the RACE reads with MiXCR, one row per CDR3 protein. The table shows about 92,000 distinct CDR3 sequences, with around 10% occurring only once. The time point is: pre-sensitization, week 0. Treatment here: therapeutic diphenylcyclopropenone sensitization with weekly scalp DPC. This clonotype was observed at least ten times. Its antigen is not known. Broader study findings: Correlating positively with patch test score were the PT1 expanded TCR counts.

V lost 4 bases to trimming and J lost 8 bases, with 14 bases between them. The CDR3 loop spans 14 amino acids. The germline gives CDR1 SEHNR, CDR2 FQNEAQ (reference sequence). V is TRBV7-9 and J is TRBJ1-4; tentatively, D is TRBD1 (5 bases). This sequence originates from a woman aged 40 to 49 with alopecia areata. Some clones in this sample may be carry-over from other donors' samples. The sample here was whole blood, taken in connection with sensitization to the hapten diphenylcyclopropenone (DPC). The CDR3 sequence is CASSSMGGSEKLFF. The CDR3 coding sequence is TGTGCCAGCAGCTCAATGGGGGGTAGCGAAAAACTGTTTTTT. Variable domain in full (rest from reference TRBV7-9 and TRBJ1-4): DTGVSQNPRHKITKRGQNVTFRCDPISEHNRLYWYRQTLGQGPEFLTYFQNEAQLEKSRLLSDRFSAERPKGSFSTLEIQRTEQGDSAMYLCASSSMGGSEKLFFGSGTQLSVL.